The clone carrying this T cell receptor (beta chain) was seen a few times. A second PCR of roughly 7 to 11 cycles used a sample-barcoded 5' primer and a J-beta primer mix. Using its own MiXCR run on the 5' RACE reads, TCRdb lists one record per CDR3 protein. The table includes roughly 790,000 distinct CDR3 sequences, roughly two fifths detected once. The data originate from a study of blood T cells in healthy people across ages. Trimming pared 5 bases from V and 0 bases from J, leaving 8 bases between. CDR1 is SQVTM and CDR2 is ANQGSEA in the germline V gene. The CDR3 has 12 amino acids. The sample comprised blood. The clonotype was recovered from a woman aged 60-75 years in good health. The chain has TRBV29-1 and TRBJ2-7; D unresolved. CDR3 region: CSVRWNSYEQYF. The CDR3 DNA sequence: TGCAGCGTTAGGTGGAACTCCTACGAGCAGTACTTC.